These T cell receptor beta chains were read from a single sample in a study of blood T cells in healthy people across ages. A single record per CDR3 protein comes from TCRdb applying MiXCR to the 5' RACE reads. Counted here are some 860,000 distinct CDR3 sequences, more than 50% occurring once; the ten biggest clones make up about 26%. The source material was blood. The source is a man aged 35 to 55 in good health. Each CDR3 is given without its conserved first and last residue. The order of the fields is clone size, CDR3 length, J gene, V gene, CDR3 protein. Where a row states a size, it is once, few, many or the class of an expanded clone; other rows omit it.

clone_size: NA; cdr3_length: 13; j_call: TRBJ2-5; v_call: TRBV6-1; cdr3_aa: ASSEGRALGETQY
clone_size: few; cdr3_length: 13; j_call: TRBJ2-1; v_call: TRBV21-1; cdr3_aa: ASSNRAGVHNEQF
clone_size: NA; cdr3_length: 14; j_call: TRBJ2-5; v_call: TRBV20-1; cdr3_aa: SASSGAGQGGETQY
clone_size: NA; cdr3_length: 11; j_call: TRBJ2-3; v_call: TRBV29-1; cdr3_aa: SVVPSVTDTQY
clone_size: NA; cdr3_length: 13; j_call: TRBJ2-5; v_call: TRBV7-2; cdr3_aa: ASSPGLAEPETQY
clone_size: few; cdr3_length: 11; j_call: TRBJ2-1; v_call: TRBV4-2; cdr3_aa: ASSLPGRNEQF
clone_size: few; cdr3_length: 16; j_call: TRBJ2-7; v_call: TRBV20-1; cdr3_aa: SAPGFKAGAMDFMEQY
clone_size: few; cdr3_length: 16; j_call: TRBJ2-3; v_call: TRBV15; cdr3_aa: ATSRGDFGLGGPDTQY
clone_size: NA; cdr3_length: 13; j_call: TRBJ1-3; v_call: TRBV2; cdr3_aa: ASSEALLGRNTIY
clone_size: few; cdr3_length: 9; j_call: TRBJ2-1; v_call: TRBV29-1; cdr3_aa: SVQGGNEQF
clone_size: few; cdr3_length: 9; j_call: TRBJ2-7; v_call: TRBV27; cdr3_aa: ASRLSYEQY
clone_size: NA; cdr3_length: 14; j_call: TRBJ2-5; v_call: TRBV7-6; cdr3_aa: ASSLLNAGGEETQY
clone_size: few; cdr3_length: 13; j_call: TRBJ2-3; v_call: TRBV12-3/TRBV12-4; cdr3_aa: ASSLGRGRADTQY
clone_size: NA; cdr3_length: 15; j_call: TRBJ2-5; v_call: TRBV10-3; cdr3_aa: AIRPGLAGEREETQY
clone_size: few; cdr3_length: 14; j_call: TRBJ2-4; v_call: TRBV7-2; cdr3_aa: ASSLVGGLAKNIQY
clone_size: NA; cdr3_length: 17; j_call: TRBJ2-6; v_call: TRBV6-1; cdr3_aa: ASSVDSGATFGGANVLT